The T cell receptor (beta chain) described here comes from a study of T-cell memory formation after mild COVID-19. V lost 2 bases to trimming and J lost 2 bases, with 13 bases between them. Germline V gene data show CDR1 as MGHRA and CDR2 as YSYEKL. This CDR3 contains 16 residues. TCRdb ran MiXCR on the 5' RACE reads and lists one entry per CDR3 protein. In the table there are about 560,000 distinct CDR3 sequences, 15% to 20% of which are singletons. The sequenced material came from PBMCs or a T cell subset sorted from them (not recorded which). The chain uses TRBV4-1 and TRBJ2-1; TRBD1 or TRBD2 may be the D gene (5 bases each). This receptor was obtained from an adult woman who had mild COVID-19 (a few samples of this study predate the infection). Cell type and time point are not known. The DNA for the CDR3 is TGCGCCAGCAGCCAATCGGAGTGGGGGACCTACAATGAGCAGTTCTTC. Translating it yields CASSQSEWGTYNEQFF.